These 9 T cell receptor beta chains originate from one sample sequenced in a study of shared clonotypes between healthy human individuals. Repertoires were generated with immunoSEQ multiplex PCR, while TCRdb's copy carries only in-frame clones and drops some. The sample has about 600,000 clones, less than 98% seen once. The material sequenced was naive CD4+ T cells sorted from blood. Documented subset: CD45RA+ positively selected. Source of these receptors: a woman younger than 45 in good health.

CDR3 in DNA: TGTGCCAGCAGCTTTAGGGCAAAATCGAACACCGGGGAGCTGTTTTTT. It encodes CASSFRAKSNTGELFF. The chain is built from TRBV7-9 and TRBJ2-2; D ambiguous. The germline gives CDR1 SEHNR, CDR2 FQNEAQ (reference sequence). The ends were cut back, 3 bases at V and 0 bases at J, with 11 bases in the middle. This CDR3 comprises 16 residues.

The CDR3 reads CASSQVRGQPQHF. DNA of the CDR3: TGTGCCAGCAGTCAAGTCAGGGGCCAGCCCCAGCATTTT. The V and J genes are TRBV27 and TRBJ1-5; maybe TRBD1 (6 bases). The germline V and J ends were trimmed by 5 bases and 7 bases, with 12 bases remaining between them. Germline V lookup: CDR1 MNHEY, CDR2 SMNVEV (reference sequence). The CDR3 is 13 amino acids.

V is TRBV5-4 and J is TRBJ2-5; D possibly corresponds to TRBD1 (5 bases). The length of the CDR3 is 17 residues. Germline V gene lookup returns CDR1 SGHNT and CDR2 YYREEE (reference sequence). Trimming cost V 3 bases and J 1 base, with 19 bases left between them. The CDR3 sequence is CASSSHPDSKRQETQYF. The CDR3 coding sequence is TGTGCCAGCAGCTCGCACCCCGACAGTAAACGCCAAGAGACCCAGTACTTC. The full variable domain, rest sourced from reference TRBV5-4 and TRBJ2-5, is ETGVTQSPTHLIKTRGQQVTLRCSSQSGHNTVSWYQQALGQGPQFIFQYYREEENGRGNFPPRFSGLQFPNYSSELNVNALELDDSALYLCASSSHPDSKRQETQYFGPGTRLLVL.

This sequence joins TRBV7-2 and TRBJ2-3, with D uncertain. Trimming shortened V by 1 base and J by 0 bases, and 8 bases separated the two germline ends. The CDR3 is made up of 15 amino acids. CDR1 SGHTA and CDR2 FQGNSA come from the germline V gene. DNA of the CDR3: TGTGCCAGCAGCTTAGTTCAAGGAAGCACAGATACGCAGTATTTT. Translating it yields CASSLVQGSTDTQYF.

The V gene is TRBV7-8, the J gene TRBJ1-2; TRBD1 might be the D (6 bases). This CDR3 comprises 16 residues. Germline CDR1 is SGHVS and CDR2 is FQNEAQ. Trimming left V 5 bases short and J 3 bases short, with 19 bases between. The CDR3 DNA sequence: TGTGCCAGCAGCGAGCGTGGGGGGCGATTTGACTATGGCTACACCTTC. This encodes CASSERGGRFDYGYTF.

The chain uses TRBV11-2 and TRBJ2-5; 9 bases map to TRBD2. V lost 7 bases to trimming and J lost 11 bases; unmatched junction nucleotides: 20. CDR1 and CDR2 (germline): SGHAT, FQNNGV. The CDR3 totals 16 residues. CDR3 nucleotides: TGTGCCAGCACCTCTAGGTCCCCGAGCGGGGGGTTGTCGCAGTACTTC. Translation: CASTSRSPSGGLSQYF.

The V and J genes are TRBV4-1 and TRBJ2-5; 10 bases align to TRBD2. The J call is in doubt because the DNA end fits TRBJ2-7 better. The CDR3 has 15 residues. Per germline, CDR1 MGHRA and CDR2 YSYEKL. The CDR3 region has the DNA TGCGCCAGCAGCCCCCTAGCGGGGGTCTCCTACGAGCAGTACTTC. Protein product: CASSPLAGVSYEQYF.

This clone was counted a single time. The chain carries TRBV7-7 and TRBJ2-1; D gene uncertain. CDR1 is SSHAT and CDR2 is FNYEAQ in the germline V gene (reference sequence). Trimming shortened V by 0 bases and J by 9 bases, and 9 bases separated the two germline ends. The CDR3 loop spans 13 amino acids. The CDR3 protein is CASSLATMGEQFF. In DNA, the CDR3 is TGTGCCAGCAGCTTAGCCACGATGGGTGAGCAGTTCTTC. Full variable domain (rest looked up from reference TRBV7-7 and TRBJ2-1): GAGVSQSPRYKVTKRGQDVTLRCDPISSHATLYWYQQALGQGPEFLTYFNYEAQPDKSGLPSDRFSAERPEGSISTLTIQRTEQRDSAMYRCASSLATMGEQFFGPGTRLTVL.

This sequence joins TRBV18 and TRBJ1-1, with 9 bases lining up with TRBD1. This CDR3 is 15 amino acids long. The V gene end was trimmed by 4 bases and the J gene end by 1 base; junction bases not matched to a gene: 4. Germline CDR1 is KGHSH and CDR2 is LQKENI. The CDR3 reads CASSQTGGWNTEAFF. In DNA, the CDR3 is TGTGCCAGCTCACAAACAGGGGGCTGGAACACTGAAGCTTTCTTT.